The rows below give T cell receptor beta chains drawn from one sample of a study of blood T cells in healthy people across ages. MiXCR, run by TCRdb on the 5' RACE reads, gives a single entry per CDR3 protein. The table lists 1 million or so distinct CDR3 sequences, approximately 25% of them singletons. These same records also appear under a second study, on T cells of mothers and their children.

The material sequenced was blood. The receptors originated from a girl aged 2 to 10 in good health. CDR3s include the opening cysteine and the closing phenylalanine or tryptophan. A D gene is named only where the DNA matches it firmly. The size of a clone is reported for some rows only, either as once, few or many, or as a class for expanded clones.

TRBV12-5,NA,NA,TRBJ1-1,TGTGCTAGCCTTCCGGTGACAGGCGTGAACACTGAAGCTTTCTTT,CASLPVTGVNTEAFF
TRBV12-3/TRBV12-4,NA,few,TRBJ2-5,TGTGCCAGCAGCCACTTCGGGCGCGCGGGACAGTTCCAAGAGACCCAGTACTTC,CASSHFGRAGQFQETQYF
TRBV6-5,NA,few,TRBJ2-3,TGTGCCAGCAGTTACTCGCTCTGGATCGAGAGTGAGACGCAGTATTTT,CASSYSLWIESETQYF
TRBV5-6,NA,NA,TRBJ2-7,TGTGCCAGCAGCTTGGAGGAACAACAGCAGTACTTC,CASSLEEQQQYF
TRBV10-3,TRBD1,NA,TRBJ1-1,TGTGCCACCAGGGGACAGATGAACACTGAAGCTTTCTTT,CATRGQMNTEAFF
TRBV12-5,NA,NA,TRBJ2-5,TGTGCTAGTGGTTCCTCACTAGAGAGGGGGAACTTCTTC,CASGSSLERGNFF
TRBV6-1,TRBD1,few,TRBJ2-2,TGTGCCATACAGGGGCGGGTGAGCGGGGAGCTGTTTTTT,CAIQGRVSGELFF
TRBV29-1,NA,few,TRBJ2-3,TGCAGCGTTGAAGTTCGCGGGCGCACAGATACGCAGTATTTT,CSVEVRGRTDTQYF
TRBV5-5,TRBD2,few,TRBJ2-1,TGTGCCAGCAGCTTGTTCGTCGGGGGAGGGTACAATGAGCAGTTCTTC,CASSLFVGGGYNEQFF
TRBV6-5,NA,NA,TRBJ2-5,TGTGCCAGCAAAGAAAGGGTTCTCCCGGGAGAGACCCAGTACTTC,CASKERVLPGETQYF
TRBV3-1,NA,NA,TRBJ1-2,TGTGCCAGCAGCCATGGGGTCAAAGGCTACACCTTC,CASSHGVKGYTF
TRBV12-3/TRBV12-4,NA,NA,TRBJ1-1,TGTGCCAGCAGTGTGGACGGTGAAGCTTTCTTT,CASSVDGEAFF
TRBV12-3/TRBV12-4,NA,NA,TRBJ2-5,TGTGCCAGCAGTTCGAATCCGACCGGGAGACAAGAGACCCAGTACTTC,CASSSNPTGRQETQYF
TRBV7-9,TRBD2,few,TRBJ2-5,TGTGCCAGCAGCCGTAGGGACTACCAAGAGACCCGGTACTTC,CASSRRDYQETRYF
TRBV11-1,NA,NA,TRBJ2-5,TGTGCCAGCAGAAGGTCCGGGGAGACCCAGTACTTC,CASRRSGETQYF
TRBV7-9,NA,many,TRBJ2-3,TGTGCCAGCAGCTACAGGGCAGATACGCAGTATTTT,CASSYRADTQYF
TRBV5-1,NA,NA,TRBJ2-3,TGCGCCAGCAGCTTGAGACTAGTCAGCCGCACAGATACGCAGTATTTT,CASSLRLVSRTDTQYF
TRBV7-9,NA,NA,TRBJ1-6,TGTGCCAGCAGCTTATATTGGGAATCCCTCCACTTT,CASSLYWESLHF
TRBV7-2,TRBD2,NA,TRBJ2-5,TGTGCCAGCAGCCAAACTAGCGCGGAGACCCAGTACTTC,CASSQTSAETQYF
TRBV4-3,NA,many,TRBJ1-1,TGCGCCAGCAGCCAAGATAGAGGGTTGAACACTGAAGCTTTCTTT,CASSQDRGLNTEAFF
TRBV29-1,NA,few,TRBJ1-2,TGCAGCGTTGTCCGGGGGAACTATGGCTACACCTTC,CSVVRGNYGYTF
TRBV4-2,TRBD1,NA,TRBJ2-7,TGTGCCAGCAGGCGGACAGGGGGCAACGAGCAGTACTTC,CASRRTGGNEQYF
TRBV20-1,NA,few,TRBJ1-1,TGCAGTTTAAGGACATCGTGGTTGAACACTGAAGCTTTCTTT,CSLRTSWLNTEAFF
TRBV6-6,NA,NA,TRBJ1-1,TGTGCCAGCAGTTACGGGGACCCCATGGGGACTGAAGCTTTCTTT,CASSYGDPMGTEAFF
TRBV7-9,NA,few,TRBJ2-3,TGTGCCAGCAGCTTAGACGGGAACCCTTCGCCTGACACAGATACGCAGTATTTT,CASSLDGNPSPDTDTQYF
TRBV7-3,TRBD2,NA,TRBJ2-5,TGTGCCAGCAGTAGCGGGGGGGTACCGCAAGAGACCCAGTACTTC,CASSSGGVPQETQYF
TRBV7-3,NA,NA,TRBJ2-6,TGTGCCAGCAGCTTCCTGGGGGGGGCCAACGTCCTGACTTTC,CASSFLGGANVLTF
TRBV20-1,NA,few,TRBJ2-7,TGCAGTGCTAGAGATTACAGAGACAGCTACGAGCAGTACTTC,CSARDYRDSYEQYF
TRBV10-3,TRBD2,few,TRBJ2-3,TGTGCCATCACCCCGACTAGCGGGGGGTACACAGATACGCAGTATTTT,CAITPTSGGYTDTQYF
TRBV12-5,TRBD2,NA,TRBJ2-7,TGTGCTAGTGGTCTGGGACTAGCACAAGCCGAGCAGTACTTC,CASGLGLAQAEQYF
TRBV5-1,NA,NA,TRBJ2-7,TGCGCCAGCAGCTTGGAGCTGGACGGCTCCTACGAGCAGTACTTC,CASSLELDGSYEQYF
TRBV7-2,NA,NA,TRBJ2-5,TGTGCCAGCAGCCTACGACGGGGCCTTGGGACCCAGTACTTC,CASSLRRGLGTQYF
TRBV6-2/TRBV6-3,NA,few,TRBJ2-1,TGTGCCAGCAAGGGGGGAGGGGAAACTTACAATGAGCAGTTCTTC,CASKGGGETYNEQFF
TRBV3-1,NA,NA,TRBJ2-7,TGTGCCAGCAGCCAAGAAGACGGGTACGAGCAGTACTTC,CASSQEDGYEQYF
TRBV6-1,TRBD2,few,TRBJ2-1,TGTGCCAGCAGGGTTGAGCGGGATGTTCTGACTGAGCAGTTCTTC,CASRVERDVLTEQFF
TRBV20-1,NA,few,TRBJ2-7,TGCAGTGCTCCTGGACAATTCAACGAGCAGTACTTC,CSAPGQFNEQYF
TRBV7-9,TRBD1,NA,TRBJ1-2,TGTGCCAGCAGCTCCTGGGACAGCCTCTATGGCTACACCTTC,CASSSWDSLYGYTF
TRBV12-3/TRBV12-4,TRBD2,NA,TRBJ2-5,TGTGCCAGCACGCCGGGGGGGCACCAAGAGACCCAGTACTTC,CASTPGGHQETQYF
TRBV18,NA,few,TRBJ2-1,TGTGCCAGCTCACCCAACCCGGCAGGGGAATTAAATGAGCAGTTCTTC,CASSPNPAGELNEQFF
TRBV14,TRBD2,few,TRBJ2-4,TGTGCCAGCAGAAGGGAGGGGAAGGACATTCAGTACTTC,CASRREGKDIQYF
TRBV6-5,NA,few,TRBJ2-4,TGTGCCAGCACCCCGTTGGGGGCTGGCATTCAGTACTTC,CASTPLGAGIQYF
TRBV5-1,NA,few,TRBJ2-5,TGCGCCAGCAGCTTCTACAGGGACTACCAAGAGACCCAGTACTTC,CASSFYRDYQETQYF
TRBV7-3,NA,NA,TRBJ2-3,TGTGCCAGCAGTTCCGAAAGTGCAGATACGCAGTATTTT,CASSSESADTQYF
TRBV20-1,NA,NA,TRBJ2-5,TGCAGTGCCCCCAACCAAGAGACCCAGTACTTC,CSAPNQETQYF
TRBV18,NA,many,TRBJ2-5,TGTGCCAGCTCACCATTTTCCGGACAAGAGACCCAGTACTTC,CASSPFSGQETQYF
TRBV7-8,TRBD2,once,TRBJ2-1,TGTGCCAGCAGCTTAGGGGCGGGAGGAGATCCCAACCTTTACAATGAGCAGTTCTTC,CASSLGAGGDPNLYNEQFF
TRBV6-5,NA,NA,TRBJ2-6,TGTGCCAGCAGACCTACTGGGGCCAACGTCCTGACTTTC,CASRPTGANVLTF